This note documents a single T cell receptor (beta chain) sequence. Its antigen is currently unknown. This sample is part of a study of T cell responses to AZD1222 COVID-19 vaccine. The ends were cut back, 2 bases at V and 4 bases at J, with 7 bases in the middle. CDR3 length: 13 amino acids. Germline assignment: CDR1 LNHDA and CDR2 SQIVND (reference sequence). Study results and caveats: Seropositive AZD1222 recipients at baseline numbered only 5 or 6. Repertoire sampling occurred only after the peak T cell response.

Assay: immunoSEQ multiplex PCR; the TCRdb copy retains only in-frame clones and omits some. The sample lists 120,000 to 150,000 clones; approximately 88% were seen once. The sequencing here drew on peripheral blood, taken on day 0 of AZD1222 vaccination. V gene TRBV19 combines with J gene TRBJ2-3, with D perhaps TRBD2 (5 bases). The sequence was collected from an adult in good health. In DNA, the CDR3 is TGTGCCAGTAGTATAAAGAGGGCAGATACGCAGTATTTT. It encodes CASSIKRADTQYF.